The clone carrying this T cell receptor (beta chain) was observed a handful of times. Its target is unknown. Making TCR cDNA involved 5'RACE template switching, which added UMIs and a universal primer site. In TCRdb, the 5' RACE reads were re-called with MiXCR into one record per CDR3 protein. This sample has 500,000 to 650,000 distinct CDR3 sequences, with about 17% found just once. The data were taken from a study of T cells after yellow fever vaccination. Whole-study findings and limits: Among primary-vaccination clones, most reappeared after the booster, at almost 98% for CD4 and approximately 90% for CD8.

This clonotype was obtained from a man between 18 and 29 years old who received the YFV17D yellow fever vaccine. Sequenced here: PBMCs, sampled 4 to 5 days after the first yellow fever vaccination.

In DNA form, the CDR3 reads TGCGCCAGCAGCCAAGCCCCCCAACGCGGGCAAACTAATGAAAAACTGTTTTTT. This codes for CASSQAPQRGQTNEKLFF. V usage is TRBV4-3 and J usage is TRBJ1-4; no clear D gene. V lost 1 base, J lost 1 base, and 16 bases lay in between. Germline V gene lookup returns CDR1 LGHNA and CDR2 YSLEER. This CDR3 region has 18 residues.